The T cell receptor (beta chain) under discussion was sequenced for a study of immune heterogeneity within non-small cell lung tumors. Study-wide findings and caveats: Across individual patients, the high-frequency T-cell receptor beta clonotypes were largely distinct. Recurrence of identical dominant CDR3 beta clonotypes was observed across tumor sites within a patient, alongside site-unique high-frequency clones.

Ten or more counts support this clonotype. Its specificity is not known. This CDR3 comprises 14 residues. With 6 bases removed from V and 0 bases from J, the gap between germline ends came to 6 bases. Germline V gene lookup returns CDR1 MNHNS and CDR2 SASEGT. Multiplex PCR relied on 32 V and 13 J primers to amplify TCR beta CDR3. TCRdb itself ran the multiplex PCR reads through MiXCR, one entry per CDR3 protein. The sample has about 20,000 distinct CDR3 sequences; about 26% are singletons. Template material comprised bulk tumor genomic DNA at 450 to 600 ng per sample. Biopsies that were spaced far apart were taken, several per primary tumor, during surgery. Each patient presented with untreated, newly diagnosed non-small cell lung cancer and received curative surgery. Donation came from patients with newly diagnosed non-small cell lung cancer who were having surgery with curative intent.

J is TRBJ1-6 and V is TRBV6-1; D is uncertain. The sample was lung tumor tissue. This receptor was obtained from a middle-aged man with non-small cell lung cancer. The CDR3: CASRSSSYNSPLHF. CDR3 DNA: TGTGCCAGCAGAAGTAGCTCCTATAATTCACCCCTCCACTTT.